This TCR beta chain was sequenced for a study of CD8 T cells in Susac syndrome. V shed 3 bases and J shed 8 bases, with 13 bases lying between them. CDR1 is SGDLS and CDR2 is YYNGEE in the germline V gene. This CDR3 comprises 13 residues. Reverse transcription of roughly 0.5 to 1 ug RNA was carried out with random hexamers. Coverage of TCR beta CDR3 amplification by immunoSEQ multiplex PCR extended to 54 Vbeta and 13 Jbeta. TCRdb reprocessed the immunoSEQ multiplex PCR reads with MiXCR, giving one entry per CDR3 protein. The table has 140,000 or so distinct CDR3 sequences, approximately 95% seen once. FACS enriched CD8+ TEMRA cells, while bulk CD8+ and CD4+ were negatively isolated.

The receptor's source is a human donor with multiple sclerosis. Sequencing was performed on CD4+ T cells from PBMCs. J is TRBJ2-3 and V is TRBV9; D gene uncertain. DNA of the CDR3: TGTGCCAGCAGCGCGTCGAGACCCGCTACGCAGTATTTT. Translated, it gives CASSASRPATQYF.